This T cell receptor (beta chain) was found in a study of vaccination effects on CD4 cells after COVID-19. Only in-frame clones appear in the TCRdb table, and some are missing; sequencing was by immunoSEQ multiplex PCR. The table lists approximately 65,000 clones, about 67% of them singletons. The CDR3 contains 16 residues. CDR1 is LNHDA, CDR2 SQIVND, per germline (reference sequence). The ends lost 7 bases at V and 5 bases at J; junction bases unmatched: 12. As to this clone: Its antigen remains unidentified.

Sequencing was preceded by expansion of antigen-specific CD4+ T cells with viral peptide pools in the ViraFEST assay. It was after 10 days of culture that CD4+ T cells were isolated. It was two doses of either the BNT162b2 or mRNA-1273 vaccine that participants received. According to the study, vaccine recipients showed no prior SARS-CoV-2 infection and negative nucleocapsid antibodies. It was with about 10 IU/ml IL-2 and about 10 ug/ml peptides that 1.5 million to 2 million PBMC per well were cultured. This TCR derives from a human donor who received a COVID-19 vaccine. Specimen: CD4+ T cells from PBMCs cultured with HCoV-229E spike peptides, collected after COVID-19 vaccination. This sequence joins TRBV19 and TRBJ2-5, with 11 bases that match TRBD2. The CDR3 bases are TGTGCCAGTACCCCTCGCGGTAGCGGGGGGGTTGAGACCCAGTACTTC. Translation: CASTPRGSGGVETQYF.